Described below is a single TCR beta chain sequence and its context. Clones were read by immunoSEQ multiplex PCR, and TCRdb kept only the in-frame ones, dropping some. Counted here are tens of thousands of clones, about 91% occurring once; the ten biggest clones make up approximately 4.8%. No change in lesions over the prior 6 months defined stable disease. The data belong to a study of resident and recirculating memory T cells in vitiligo. CDR3 length equals 16 residues. From germline, CDR1 is MDHEN and CDR2 SYDVKM. Trimming took 5 bases from V and 2 from J; bases not matched to a gene: 9. The V call is TRBV28, the J call TRBJ2-3; 8 bases align to TRBD2. The receptor was isolated from a male donor with vitiligo. Sequences were obtained from blood. Written as DNA, the CDR3 is TGTGCCAGCAGTACCCCCGGAGCGGGAGACACAGATACGCAGTATTTT. Its translation is CASSTPGAGDTDTQYF.